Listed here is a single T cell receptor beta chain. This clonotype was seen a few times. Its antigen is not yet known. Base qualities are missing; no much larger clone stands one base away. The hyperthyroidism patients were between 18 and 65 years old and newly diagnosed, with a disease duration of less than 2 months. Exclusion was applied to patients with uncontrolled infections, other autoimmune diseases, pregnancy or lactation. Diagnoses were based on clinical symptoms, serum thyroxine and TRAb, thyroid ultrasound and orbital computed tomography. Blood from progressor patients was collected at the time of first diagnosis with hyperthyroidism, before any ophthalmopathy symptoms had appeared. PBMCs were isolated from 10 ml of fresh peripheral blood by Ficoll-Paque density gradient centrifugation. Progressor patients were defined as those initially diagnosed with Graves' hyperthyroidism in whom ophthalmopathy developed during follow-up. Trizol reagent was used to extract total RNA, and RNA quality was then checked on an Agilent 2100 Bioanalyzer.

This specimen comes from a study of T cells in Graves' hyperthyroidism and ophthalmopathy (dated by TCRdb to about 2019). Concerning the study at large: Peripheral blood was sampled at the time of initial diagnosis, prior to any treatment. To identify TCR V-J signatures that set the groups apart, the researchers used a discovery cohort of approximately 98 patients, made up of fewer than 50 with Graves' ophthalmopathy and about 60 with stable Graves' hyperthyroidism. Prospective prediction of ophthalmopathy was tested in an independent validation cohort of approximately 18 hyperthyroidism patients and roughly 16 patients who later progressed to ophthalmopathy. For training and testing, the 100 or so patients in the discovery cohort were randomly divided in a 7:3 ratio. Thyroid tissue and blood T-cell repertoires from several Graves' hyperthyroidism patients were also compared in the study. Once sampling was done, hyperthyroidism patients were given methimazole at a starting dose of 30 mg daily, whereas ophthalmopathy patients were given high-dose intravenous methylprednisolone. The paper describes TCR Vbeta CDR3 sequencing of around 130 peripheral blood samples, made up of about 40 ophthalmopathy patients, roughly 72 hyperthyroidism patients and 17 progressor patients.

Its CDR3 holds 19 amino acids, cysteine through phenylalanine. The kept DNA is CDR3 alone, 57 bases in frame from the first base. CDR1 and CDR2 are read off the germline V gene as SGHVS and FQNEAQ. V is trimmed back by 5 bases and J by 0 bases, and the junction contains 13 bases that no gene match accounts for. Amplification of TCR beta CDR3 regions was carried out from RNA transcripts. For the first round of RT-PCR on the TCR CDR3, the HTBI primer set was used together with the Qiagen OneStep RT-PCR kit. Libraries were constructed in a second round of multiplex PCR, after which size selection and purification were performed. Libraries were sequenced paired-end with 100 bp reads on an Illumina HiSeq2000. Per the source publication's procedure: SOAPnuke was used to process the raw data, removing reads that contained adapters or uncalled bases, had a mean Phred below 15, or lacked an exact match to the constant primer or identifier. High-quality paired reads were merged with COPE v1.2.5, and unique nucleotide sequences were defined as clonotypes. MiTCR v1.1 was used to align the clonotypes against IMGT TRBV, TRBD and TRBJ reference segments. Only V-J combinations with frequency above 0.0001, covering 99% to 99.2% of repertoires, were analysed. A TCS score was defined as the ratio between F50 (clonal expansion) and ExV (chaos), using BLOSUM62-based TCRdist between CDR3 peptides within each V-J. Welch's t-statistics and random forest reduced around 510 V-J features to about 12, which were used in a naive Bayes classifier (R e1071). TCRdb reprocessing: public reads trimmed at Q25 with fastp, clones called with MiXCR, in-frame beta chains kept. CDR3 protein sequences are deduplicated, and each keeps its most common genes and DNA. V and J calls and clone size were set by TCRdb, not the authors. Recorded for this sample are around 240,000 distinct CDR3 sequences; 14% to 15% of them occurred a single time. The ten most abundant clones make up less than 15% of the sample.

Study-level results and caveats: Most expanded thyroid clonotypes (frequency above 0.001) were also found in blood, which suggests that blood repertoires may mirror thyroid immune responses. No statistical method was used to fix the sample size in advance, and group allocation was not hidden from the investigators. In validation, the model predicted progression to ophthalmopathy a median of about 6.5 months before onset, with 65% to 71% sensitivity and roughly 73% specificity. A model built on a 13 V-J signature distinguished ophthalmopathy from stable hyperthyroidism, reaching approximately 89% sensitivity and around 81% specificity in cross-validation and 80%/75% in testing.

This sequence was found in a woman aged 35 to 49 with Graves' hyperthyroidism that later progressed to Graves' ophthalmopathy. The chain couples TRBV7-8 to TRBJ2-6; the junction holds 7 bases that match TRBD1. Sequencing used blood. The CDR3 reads CASSPHPGTAFSGANVLTF. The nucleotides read TGTGCCAGCAGCCCTCATCCCGGGACAGCTTTCTCTGGGGCCAACGTCCTGACTTTC.